This TCR beta chain originates from a study of vaccination effects on CD4 cells after COVID-19. Study conclusions and caveats: The study got few convalescent patients and did not collect any early post-infection timepoints. Infection- and vaccine-induced clones contracted markedly late after vaccination.

As for this clone: Its antigen is undetermined.

V dropped 0 bases and J dropped 7 bases, with 14 bases sitting between them. The CDR3 sequence is 15 residues long. CDR1 and CDR2 (germline): SGDLS, YYNGEE. Once cultured for 10 to 11 days, the cells underwent separation to obtain CD4+ T cells. Every participant took two doses of the BNT162b2 or mRNA-1273 vaccine. Each vaccine recipient was nucleocapsid antibody negative and had no prior SARS-CoV-2 infection. Cultures received IL-2 medium that replaced half the medium on days 3 and 7. Data came from immunoSEQ multiplex PCR; TCRdb stores just in-frame clones and leaves some out. This table holds some 66,000 clones, 70% to 80% found once.

The sequence came from a human donor who received a COVID-19 vaccine. The source was CD4+ T cells from PBMCs cultured without peptide, collected after COVID-19 vaccination. The chain uses TRBV9 and TRBJ1-5, with a possible D match to TRBD1 (6 bases). Written as DNA, the CDR3 is TGTGCCAGCAGCGTAGACCCACAGGGTCAACAGCCCCAGCATTTT. It translates to CASSVDPQGQQPQHF. Using reference TRBV9 and TRBJ1-5 for the parts outside the CDR3, the full variable domain is DSGVTQTPKHLITATGQRVTLRCSPRSGDLSVYWYQQSLDQGLQFLIQYYNGEERAKGNILERFSAQQFPDLHSELNLSSLELGDSALYFCASSVDPQGQQPQHFGDGTRLSIL.